The 9 T cell receptor beta chains reported below all come from one sample, sequenced in a study of cytomegalovirus exposure and HLA in healthy donors. It was with 60 Vbeta and 13 Jbeta primers that the PCR ran. The method was immunoSEQ multiplex PCR; TCRdb's version includes in-frame clones alone and lacks a portion of them. The sample yields roughly 100,000 clones, 77% seen once. The sequenced sample was PBMCs. All receptors come from a woman between 40 and 50 years old in good health and CMV-seropositive.

The rearrangement uses TRBV5-1 and TRBJ2-1; TRBD1 aligns across 7 bases. The CDR3 runs to 14 residues. J was trimmed by 5 bases and V by 1 base; bases with no gene match: 3. Germline CDR1 and CDR2: SGHRS and YFSETQ. Here the CDR3 reads CASSLTGVHNEQFF. For the CDR3, the DNA is TGCGCCAGCAGCTTGACAGGGGTGCACAATGAGCAGTTCTTC.

This rearrangement joins TRBV14 to TRBJ2-3, with a weak D call TRBD2 (6 bases). Germline-derived CDR1 and CDR2 are SGHDN and FVKESK. Trimming removed 0 bases from V and 4 bases from J, with 11 bases in between. The CDR3 sequence is 15 residues long. CDR3 nucleotides: TGTGCCAGCAGCCAAGATCCGGGGGACGCAGATACGCAGTATTTT. This translates into CASSQDPGDADTQYF. The full variable domain, its missing parts supplied by reference TRBV14 and TRBJ2-3, is EAGVTQFPSHSVIEKGQTVTLRCDPISGHDNLYWYRRVMGKEIKFLLHFVKESKQDESGMPNNRFLAERTGGTYSTLKVQPAELEDSGVYFCASSQDPGDADTQYFGPGTRLTVL.

The genes are TRBV5-4 and TRBJ1-1; D remains ambiguous. Looked up from germline, CDR1 is SGHNT and CDR2 is YYREEE (reference sequence). CDR3 length: 15 amino acids. The V gene lost 5 bases and the J gene lost 1 base, with 15 bases spanning the gap. CDR3 sequence: CASRGESRGNTEAFF. The CDR3 nucleotides are TGTGCCAGCAGGGGTGAGTCAAGAGGGAACACTGAAGCTTTCTTT.

The genes are TRBV5-1 and TRBJ1-2; D is ambiguous. Germline V gene lookup returns CDR1 SGHRS and CDR2 YFSETQ. The CDR3 is 12 residues long. Trimming took 5 bases from V and 3 from J, leaving 8 bases between them. CDR3 sequence (DNA): TGCGCCAGCAGTCTTCCGGACTATGGCTACACCTTC. It specifies CASSLPDYGYTF.

This clone has only a few counts. The chain couples TRBV4-3 to TRBJ2-3; weak D call: TRBD1 (6 bases). CDR3 length equals 16 residues. Germline-derived CDR1 and CDR2 are LGHNA and YSLEER. V was cut by 0 bases and J by 14 bases, with 24 bases left in between. Written as DNA, the CDR3 is TGCGCCAGCAGCCAAGACATCTCAGGTTGGCAGGGGACCCTGTATTTT. It codes for CASSQDISGWQGTLYF.

The rearrangement links TRBV4-2 to TRBJ1-2; D unclear. The germline V gene has CDR1 LGHNA and CDR2 YNFKEQ. Between the trimmed V and J ends, which lost 2 bases and 3 bases, there was a span of 16 bases. This CDR3 has 16 residues. CDR3 loop: CASSQSGGSDYYGYTF. In DNA, the CDR3 is TGTGCCAGCAGCCAATCTGGCGGGTCCGATTACTATGGCTACACCTTC.

The rearrangement joins TRBV27 to TRBJ1-4; 10 nucleotides line up with TRBD1. This CDR3 has 15 amino acids. Germline trimming cut 5 bases from V and 8 bases from J; bases unmatched to any gene: 8. Germline CDR1 is MNHEY and CDR2 is SMNVEV (reference sequence). CDR3 DNA: TGTGCCAGCAGTCCATGGACAGGGGGTGAGGAAAAACTGTTTTTT. It is translated as CASSPWTGGEEKLFF.

The chain recombines TRBV18 with TRBJ2-3; 10 bases agree with TRBD1. This CDR3 has 15 residues. CDR1 KGHSH and CDR2 LQKENI come from the germline V gene. Losses at the gene ends were 6 bases for V and 5 bases for J; bases not matched to a gene: 8. In DNA, the CDR3 is TGTGCCAGCTCCCGCGGGACAGGGGATCGAGATACGCAGTATTTT. Translating it yields CASSRGTGDRDTQYF.

The table lists this clone with a count of one. The chain carries TRBV19 and TRBJ2-5, with D uncertain. Trimming pared 5 bases from V and 7 bases from J, leaving 14 bases between. The CDR3 covers 13 residues. Germline CDR1 LNHDA, CDR2 SQIVND (reference sequence). This CDR3 is CASSLGVTPTQYF. As DNA, the CDR3 is TGTGCCAGTAGTCTCGGTGTTACGCCGACCCAGTACTTC.